The 24 T cell receptor beta chains below come from one sample, sequenced in a study of blood T cell repertoires in COVID-19. Only in-frame clones appear in the TCRdb table, and some are missing; sequencing was by immunoSEQ multiplex PCR. The repertoire holds 250,000 to 300,000 clones, with around 87% as singletons. Material for sequencing was peripheral blood. These receptors were collected from a woman in her 50s who had recovered from COVID-19.

The chain is built from TRBV4-2 and TRBJ2-7; 8 bases align to TRBD2. Germline V gene lookup returns CDR1 LGHNA and CDR2 YNFKEQ. The junction had 7 bases not matched to a gene; V was cut back by 0 bases and J by 6 bases. The CDR3 runs to 15 residues. The CDR3 here is CASSQDRGGLLEQYF. CDR3 nucleotide sequence: TGTGCCAGCAGCCAAGATCGCGGGGGGCTTCTCGAGCAGTACTTC.

The chain couples TRBV20-1 to TRBJ2-2, with a weak D call TRBD2 (7 bases). The germline CDR1 and CDR2 sequences are DFQATT and SNEGSKA (reference sequence). The V end was cut by 3 bases, the J end by 4 bases, with 9 bases between. The CDR3 covers 13 residues. CDR3 region: CSASRGATGELFF. DNA of the CDR3: TGCAGTGCTAGTCGGGGGGCCACCGGGGAGCTGTTTTTT.

The chain has TRBV5-4 and TRBJ1-1; the match to TRBD1 covers 7 bases. Germline V CDR1 and CDR2: SGHNT, YYREEE (reference sequence). With V trimmed by 4 bases and J by 6 bases, 6 bases remained unmatched. This CDR3 region has 13 residues. CDR3 coding DNA: TGTGCCAGCAGCCCGCGGGACAGTGCTGAAGCTTTCTTT. It translates to CASSPRDSAEAFF.

The chain links TRBV18 to TRBJ2-1; TRBD2 is a possible D gene (5 bases). The CDR3 covers 15 residues. From germline, CDR1 is KGHSH and CDR2 LQKENI. V lost 4 bases to trimming and J lost 2 bases, with 12 bases between them. The CDR3 DNA is TGTGCCAGCTCACGGGCTAGCTTGACCTACAATGAGCAGTTCTTC. It is translated as CASSRASLTYNEQFF.

This clone has only one observation. V usage is TRBV11-3 and J usage is TRBJ2-3; D may be TRBD1 (6 bases). Germline assignment: CDR1 SGHNT and CDR2 YENEEA. Between the trimmed V and J ends, which lost 1 base and 0 bases, there was a span of 11 bases. This CDR3 is built from 16 residues. CDR3 protein: CASSLVAGASTDTQYF. The CDR3 coding sequence is TGTGCCAGCAGCTTAGTGGCAGGGGCTAGCACAGATACGCAGTATTTT. The variable domain in full, completed from reference TRBV11-3 and TRBJ2-3, reads EAGVVQSPRYKIIEKKQPVAFWCNPISGHNTLYWYLQNLGQGPELLIRYENEEAVDDSQLPKDRFSAERLKGVDSTLKIQPAELGDSAVYLCASSLVAGASTDTQYFGPGTRLTVL.

The chain links TRBV5-1 to TRBJ1-3; D remains ambiguous. Germline V gene data show CDR1 as SGHRS and CDR2 as YFSETQ. Trimming cost V 7 bases and J 3 bases, with 14 bases left between them. This CDR3 contains 14 residues. The CDR3, as DNA: TGCGCCAGCGGAGGATCTGGAAGTGGAAACACCATATATTTT. The encoded protein is CASGGSGSGNTIYF.

The chain uses TRBV28 and TRBJ2-2; 8 nucleotides line up with TRBD1. After removal of 5 bases from V and 6 bases from J, the junction contained 8 bases not matched to a gene. Germline CDR1 and CDR2: MDHEN and SYDVKM. The CDR3 contains 15 residues. The CDR3: CASSGGGQGSGELFF. The CDR3 DNA sequence: TGTGCCAGCAGTGGGGGTGGACAGGGTTCCGGGGAGCTGTTTTTT. Filled out from reference TRBV28 and TRBJ2-2, the complete variable domain reads DVKVTQSSRYLVKRTGEKVFLECVQDMDHENMFWYRQDPGLGLRLIYFSYDVKMKEKGDIPEGYSVSREKKERFSLILESASTNQTSMYLCASSGGGQGSGELFFGEGSRLTVL.

The V gene is TRBV28, the J gene TRBJ1-3; no firm D call. CDR3 length: 14 amino acids. From germline, CDR1 is MDHEN and CDR2 SYDVKM. The V gene lost 6 bases and the J gene lost 0 bases, with 9 bases spanning the gap. CDR3 nucleotides: TGTGCCAGCAGCGGGGTCAACTCTGGAAACACCATATATTTT. Translating gives CASSGVNSGNTIYF.

The V call is TRBV4-1, the J call TRBJ2-6; D is undetermined. Germline lookup yields CDR1 MGHRA and CDR2 YSYEKL. The CDR3 covers 13 residues. The V gene lost 5 bases and the J gene lost 1 base, with 3 bases spanning the gap. The CDR3 DNA reads as TGCGCCAGCAGCTTATCTGGGGCCAACGTCCTGACTTTC. It encodes CASSLSGANVLTF.

This rearrangement joins TRBV30 to TRBJ2-7; weak D call: TRBD2 (5 bases). Per the germline V gene, CDR1 is GTSNPN and CDR2 is SVGIG (reference sequence). The CDR3 length is 13 residues. V lost 6 bases, J lost 3 bases, and 15 bases lay in between. CDR3 residues: CACMASRLYEQYF. In nucleotides, the CDR3 is TGTGCCTGTATGGCTAGCCGCCTCTACGAGCAGTACTTC.

This clone was seen once. The chain combines TRBV7-9 with TRBJ2-7; D possibly corresponds to TRBD1 (5 bases). V lost 1 base and J 6 bases, leaving 7 bases between the germline ends. The CDR3 consists of 12 residues. Germline V gene lookup returns CDR1 SEHNR and CDR2 FQNEAQ (reference sequence). The CDR3 loop reads CASSLGGLEQYF. The CDR3 bases are TGTGCCAGCAGCTTAGGGGGCCTCGAGCAGTACTTC.

This sequence joins TRBV11-2 and TRBJ2-7, with 11 bases that match TRBD1. The V segment lost 5 bases and the J segment 3 bases; nucleotides outside the gene matches: 6. Germline-derived CDR1 and CDR2 are SGHAT and FQNNGV. This CDR3 contains 15 residues. The CDR3 spells CASSRTGTGGYEQYF. For the CDR3, the DNA is TGTGCCAGCAGCCGCACCGGGACAGGGGGCTACGAGCAGTACTTC.

The rearrangement uses TRBV5-4 and TRBJ1-1; D perhaps matches TRBD1 (6 bases). The germline CDR1 and CDR2 sequences are SGHNT and YYREEE (reference sequence). With 5 bases removed from V and 2 bases from J, the gap between germline ends came to 16 bases. This CDR3 has 15 residues. The CDR3 nucleotides read TGTGCCAGCAGGGACTGGGGGCGGCGAAACACTGAAGCTTTCTTT. It yields the protein CASRDWGRRNTEAFF.

This chain joins TRBV7-2 and TRBJ2-6, with D possibly TRBD1 on 5 matching bases. With 1 base removed from V and 11 bases from J, the gap between germline ends came to 12 bases. Germline loops: CDR1 SGHTA, CDR2 FQGNSA. This CDR3 spans 14 amino acids. CDR3 sequence (DNA): TGTGCCAGCAGCTTAGTAACAGGCTCCTACGTCCTGACTTTC. It yields the protein CASSLVTGSYVLTF.

The chain is built from TRBV11-2 and TRBJ2-5; TRBD1 is a possible D gene (5 bases). V was shortened by 4 bases and J by 4 bases, with 13 bases between the two germline ends. The germline CDR1 and CDR2 sequences are SGHAT and FQNNGV. This CDR3 contains 14 residues. The CDR3 loop is CASSSRSQGETQYF. Written as DNA, the CDR3 is TGTGCCAGCAGCTCCAGATCCCAGGGAGAGACCCAGTACTTC.

The chain links TRBV19 to TRBJ1-2, with 10 bases fitting TRBD1. Trimming removed 4 bases from V and 8 bases from J; junction bases left unmatched: 7. This CDR3 has 14 amino acids. Germline loops: CDR1 LNHDA, CDR2 SQIVND (reference sequence). The CDR3: CASSSRQGAEGYTF. In nucleotides, the CDR3 is TGTGCCAGTAGTAGCAGACAGGGGGCGGAGGGCTACACCTTC.

This clone showed up just once. The chain carries TRBV7-6 and TRBJ2-1, with 9 bases aligning to TRBD2. The CDR3 consists of 16 residues. Germline CDR1 is SGHVS and CDR2 is FNYEAQ. Trimming cost V 8 bases and J 0 bases; bases outside gene matches: 8. CDR3 nucleotides: TGTGCCAGCTCGATGAGGCGGGGGGGCTCCTACAATGAGCAGTTCTTC. Translated, it gives CASSMRRGGSYNEQFF.

V and J are TRBV2 and TRBJ1-2; TRBD1 aligns across 7 bases. V lost 2 bases and J lost 6; bases outside the gene matches: 9. Looked up from germline, CDR1 is SNHLY and CDR2 is FYNNEI. The CDR3 spans 15 residues. Here the CDR3 DNA reads TGTGCCAGCAGTGAACTAAGGACAGGTAGCGATGGCTACACCTTC. Protein product: CASSELRTGSDGYTF. Complete variable domain (other parts from reference TRBV2 and TRBJ1-2): EPEVTQTPSHQVTQMGQEVILRCVPISNHLYFYWYRQILGQKVEFLVSFYNNEISEKSEIFDDQFSVERPDGSNFTLKIRSTKLEDSAMYFCASSELRTGSDGYTFGSGTRLTVV.

The chain joins TRBV2 to TRBJ1-3; perhaps TRBD1 as D (6 bases). The CDR3 sequence is 13 residues long. Germline V gene sequence: CDR1 SNHLY, CDR2 FYNNEI. V was trimmed by 7 bases and J by 4 bases, leaving 11 bases between them. For the CDR3, the DNA is TGTGCCAGCAATGAGGGGGGAGGAAACACCATATATTTT. Translation: CASNEGGGNTIYF.

The count of this clone is one. The gene calls are TRBV14 and TRBJ1-2; 9 bases align to TRBD1. The trim removed 4 bases at V and 1 base at J, leaving 4 bases unmatched. CDR1 is SGHDN, CDR2 FVKESK, per germline. The CDR3 is made up of 15 amino acids. The CDR3 loop reads CASSRSGQGNYGYTF. The CDR3 DNA reads TGTGCCAGCAGCCGGTCGGGACAGGGTAACTATGGCTACACCTTC.

The chain uses TRBV5-5 and TRBJ1-1, with 8 bases fitting TRBD1. The CDR3 spans 15 residues. V trimming: 0 bases; J trimming: 8 bases; junction bases outside the gene matches: 9. Germline V gives CDR1 SGHKS, CDR2 YYEKEE (reference sequence). The CDR3 is CASSLVAGGPPEAFF. The CDR3 coding sequence is TGTGCCAGCAGCTTGGTGGCAGGGGGCCCCCCCGAAGCTTTCTTT.

The V call is TRBV10-3, the J call TRBJ2-7; 7 nucleotides line up with TRBD1. Germline V gene lookup returns CDR1 ENHRY and CDR2 SYGVKD. The V gene end was trimmed by 7 bases and the J gene end by 6 bases; junction bases not matched to a gene: 12. This CDR3 has 14 amino acids. The CDR3 region has the DNA TGTGCCATCACTCAGACAGGGTTCAACTCCGAGCAGTACTTC. Translation gives CAITQTGFNSEQYF.

This chain connects TRBV27 to TRBJ2-7; TRBD1 might be the D (6 bases). Germline CDR1 reads MNHEY; CDR2 reads SMNVEV (reference sequence). This CDR3 comprises 14 residues. Trimming pared 4 bases from V and 4 bases from J, leaving 14 bases between. The CDR3 DNA sequence: TGTGCCAGCAGTTCAACAGGGTTTCGGTACGAGCAGTACTTC. Translated: CASSSTGFRYEQYF.

The chain uses TRBV9 and TRBJ1-1, with D hard to call. The CDR3 runs to 14 residues. Germline loops: CDR1 SGDLS, CDR2 YYNGEE. V was trimmed by 3 bases and J by 3 bases, leaving 12 bases between them. The CDR3, as DNA: TGTGCCAGCAGCGCCACCGACGGAGACACTGAAGCTTTCTTT. It codes for CASSATDGDTEAFF.